The next 16 T cell receptor beta chains were all read from a single sample in a study of identical twins. From the 5' RACE reads, TCRdb called clonotypes with MiXCR, one entry per CDR3 protein. The sample shows 650,000 to 800,000 distinct CDR3 sequences, 8.5% to 9.5% of them seen only once. These data also formed part of another study, on yellow fever vaccine responses in identical twins.

The sequenced sample consisted of PBMCs. Every receptor here comes from a woman aged 18-29 years in good health.

This clonotype was observed a few times. This chain connects TRBV20-1 to TRBJ2-5; the D is unclear. The CDR3 is made up of 13 amino acids. The V gene lost 3 bases and the J gene lost 2 bases, with 10 bases spanning the gap. The germline CDR1 and CDR2 sequences are DFQATT and SNEGSKA (reference sequence). The CDR3 loop is CSAREWDQETQYF. DNA of the CDR3: TGCAGTGCTAGGGAGTGGGATCAAGAGACCCAGTACTTC.

This clonotype was seen many times. The chain has TRBV7-9 and TRBJ2-5; D gene uncertain. V lost 5 bases and J 2 bases, leaving 15 bases between the germline ends. CDR1 is SEHNR and CDR2 is FQNEAQ in the germline V gene (reference sequence). The CDR3 contains 15 residues. CDR3 in DNA: TGTGCCAGCAGCGCTGGACGGCAGGTTCAAGAGACCCAGTACTTC. Amino acids: CASSAGRQVQETQYF.

This clonotype has a handful of counts. This chain links TRBV4-3 with TRBJ2-7; unclear D gene. Per germline, CDR1 LGHNA and CDR2 YSLEER. CDR3 size: 15 residues. Trimming removed 4 bases from V and 0 bases from J, with 13 bases in between. The CDR3 loop reads CASSRGRGGSYEQYF. DNA of the CDR3: TGCGCCAGCAGCCGCGGACGTGGTGGCTCCTACGAGCAGTACTTC.

The chain combines TRBV10-3 with TRBJ1-1; D not resolved. In germline, CDR1 is ENHRY, CDR2 SYGVKD. The CDR3 has 13 residues. The V end was cut by 7 bases, the J end by 4 bases, with 13 bases between. DNA of the CDR3: TGTGCCATCACGGTAGGGTTTGCCACTGAAGCTTTCTTT. Its translation: CAITVGFATEAFF.

This clonotype was recorded at least ten times. J is TRBJ2-3 and V is TRBV20-1, with TRBD2 matching 8 bases. This CDR3 is built from 12 residues. The V and J ends lost 4 bases and 5 bases, in that order; junction bases with no gene match: 2. Germline V gene sequence: CDR1 DFQATT, CDR2 SNEGSKA (reference sequence). CDR3 protein: CSAKAGGDTQYF. The CDR3 nucleotides are TGCAGTGCTAAGGCGGGGGGAGATACGCAGTATTTT.

This clonotype was observed a handful of times. The chain couples TRBV24-1 to TRBJ2-1; D unresolved. The CDR3 consists of 13 residues. CDR1 is KGHDR, CDR2 SFDVKD, per germline. With 1 base removed from V and 9 bases from J, the gap between germline ends came to 9 bases. The CDR3 DNA follows: TGTGCCACCAGTGATTTTCCCAGGAGTGAGCAGTTCTTC. This codes for CATSDFPRSEQFF.

This clonotype was picked up a small number of times. This chain joins TRBV6-1 and TRBJ2-7; D may correspond to TRBD1 or TRBD2 (6 bases each). V was shortened by 5 bases and J by 0 bases, with 20 bases between the two germline ends. The CDR3 sequence is 17 residues long. In germline, CDR1 is MNHNS, CDR2 SASEGT. The CDR3 spells CASSRPLGGRSSYEQYF. In DNA, the CDR3 is TGTGCCAGCAGTAGACCCCTGGGGGGCAGGAGCTCCTACGAGCAGTACTTC.

This clonotype was found a few times. The chain has TRBV5-1 and TRBJ1-1, with D hard to call. Germline V gene lookup returns CDR1 SGHRS and CDR2 YFSETQ. Trimming took 2 bases from V and 1 from J, leaving 6 bases between them. This CDR3 is built from 13 residues. CDR3 DNA: TGCGCCAGCAGCTTCAACACGAACACTGAAGCTTTCTTT. Its translation is CASSFNTNTEAFF. Variable domain in full (rest from reference TRBV5-1 and TRBJ1-1): KAGVTQTPRYLIKTRGQQVTLSCSPISGHRSVSWYQQTPGQGLQFLFEYFSETQRNKGNFPGRFSGRQFSNSRSEMNVSTLELGDSALYLCASSFNTNTEAFFGQGTRLTVV.

The sample holds many counts of this clonotype. The CDR3 region has the DNA TGCAGCGCGCAAGGGACTGGGCCAGATACGCAGTATTTT. The encoded protein is CSAQGTGPDTQYF. The rearrangement uses TRBV29-1 and TRBJ2-3, with D possibly matching TRBD2 (6 bases). Germline CDR1 is SQVTM and CDR2 is ANQGSEA. CDR3 length: 13 residues. Trimming took 7 bases from V and 4 from J, leaving 15 bases between them.

Ten or more counts support this clonotype. The CDR3 nucleotides read TGTGCCAGCAGTTTGGTCGGAGGGGGCGCTTACGGGGAGCTGTTTTTT. Translation: CASSLVGGGAYGELFF. V is TRBV27 and J is TRBJ2-2, with D tentatively TRBD1 (7 bases). The CDR3 extends over 16 amino acids. V was cut by 3 bases and J by 7 bases, with 18 bases left in between. Germline V lookup: CDR1 MNHEY, CDR2 SMNVEV (reference sequence).

This clonotype was observed a few times. The chain carries TRBV2 and TRBJ2-5; D tentatively fits TRBD1 or TRBD2 (5 bases each). With 6 bases removed from V and 3 bases from J, the gap between germline ends came to 14 bases. Germline V gene sequence: CDR1 SNHLY, CDR2 FYNNEI. The CDR3 runs 14 residues. The CDR3 is CASRDTRQKETQYF. In nucleotides, the CDR3 is TGTGCCAGCAGGGACACTAGACAGAAAGAGACCCAGTACTTC.

V is TRBV6-5 and J is TRBJ2-5; no reliable D call. Germline V gene data show CDR1 as MNHEY and CDR2 as SVGAGI. V lost 2 bases to trimming and J lost 4 bases, with 11 bases between them. This CDR3 spans 14 amino acids. The CDR3 DNA reads TGTGCCAGCAGTTACGTGGTAACCCCAGAGACCCAGTACTTC. Its protein product is CASSYVVTPETQYF.

This clonotype was counted at least ten times. The chain recombines TRBV29-1 with TRBJ2-1, with 9 bases matching TRBD2. CDR3 length equals 19 residues. Germline V gives CDR1 SQVTM, CDR2 ANQGSEA. The trim removed 3 bases at V and 2 bases at J, leaving 17 bases unmatched. The CDR3 DNA reads as TGCAGCGTTGAGAGGGCTGGGAACCCCGGCGGGAGGGCCTACAATGAGCAGTTCTTC. This gives the protein CSVERAGNPGGRAYNEQFF.

This clonotype was seen at least ten times. The V call is TRBV3-1, the J call TRBJ2-3; a possible D gene is TRBD2 (6 bases). Germline V gene data show CDR1 as LGHDT and CDR2 as YNNKEL (reference sequence). The V and J ends lost 4 bases and 0 bases respectively, with 11 bases between them. The CDR3 length is 15 residues. The CDR3 coding sequence is TGTGCCAGCAGCCTGAAGGGGACTAGCACAGATACGCAGTATTTT. It is translated as CASSLKGTSTDTQYF.

The chain carries TRBV20-1 and TRBJ2-1, with 16 bases that match TRBD2. This CDR3 region has 17 residues. J lost 6 bases, V lost 6 bases, and 11 bases had no gene match. Germline CDR1 DFQATT, CDR2 SNEGSKA (reference sequence). This chain's CDR3 is CSAPGLAGGPLGNEQFF. In DNA, the CDR3 is TGCAGTGCCCCGGGACTAGCGGGAGGGCCTCTTGGCAATGAGCAGTTCTTC.

This clonotype was observed a single time. This chain connects TRBV29-1 to TRBJ2-7; 8 bases are shared with TRBD1. The CDR3 extends over 13 amino acids. V trimming: 5 bases; J trimming: 0 bases; junction bases outside the gene matches: 3. Germline CDR1 and CDR2: SQVTM and ANQGSEA. CDR3 loop: CSVLTGDSYEQYF. The DNA of the CDR3 is TGCAGCGTTTTGACAGGGGACTCCTACGAGCAGTACTTC.